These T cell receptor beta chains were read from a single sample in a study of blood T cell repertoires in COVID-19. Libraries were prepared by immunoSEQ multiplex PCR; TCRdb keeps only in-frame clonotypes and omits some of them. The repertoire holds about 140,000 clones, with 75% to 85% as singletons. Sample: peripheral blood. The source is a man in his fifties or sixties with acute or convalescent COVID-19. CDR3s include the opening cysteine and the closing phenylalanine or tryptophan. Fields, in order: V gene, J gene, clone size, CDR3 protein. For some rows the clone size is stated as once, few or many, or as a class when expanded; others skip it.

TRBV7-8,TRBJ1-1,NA,CASGQGNTEAFF
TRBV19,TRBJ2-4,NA,CASSIGTGAKNIQYF
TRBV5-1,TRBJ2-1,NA,CASSLAPVGVNEQFF
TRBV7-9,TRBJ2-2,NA,CASSLVGIGELFF
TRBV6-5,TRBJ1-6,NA,CASRTGERVNSPLHF
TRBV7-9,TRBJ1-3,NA,CASSLTGAGNTIYF
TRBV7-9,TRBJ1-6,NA,CASSFGVGEVSPLHF
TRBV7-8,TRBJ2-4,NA,CASSRGRASGILDIQYF
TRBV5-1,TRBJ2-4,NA,CASSLGQGKNIQYF
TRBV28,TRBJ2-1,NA,CASSAEHYSSNEQFF
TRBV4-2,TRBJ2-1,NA,CASSQDGGLAANEQFF
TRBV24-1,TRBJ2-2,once,CATSDLDSGPSGELFF
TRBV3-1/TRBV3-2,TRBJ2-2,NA,CASSQWFDSSTGELFF
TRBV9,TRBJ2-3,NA,CASSVQTGVSDTQYF
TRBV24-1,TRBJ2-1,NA,CATSGGLRGSSYNEQFF
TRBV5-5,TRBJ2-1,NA,CASSLVLDSYNEQFF
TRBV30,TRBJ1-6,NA,CAWSIPRTATHSPLHF
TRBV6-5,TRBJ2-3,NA,CASSYSSGAATDTQYF
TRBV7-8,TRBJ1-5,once,CASSSGQGASQPQHF